The 20 T cell receptor beta chains given below trace back to one sample, sequenced in a study of T-cell reconstitution after alpha-beta-depleted transplantation in children. Construction of the TCRbeta library involved unique molecular identifiers. TCRdb re-analysed the PCR reads in MiXCR, keeping a single row per CDR3 protein. The table records 280,000 or so distinct CDR3 sequences, around a tenth of them present only once. Sequences were derived from peripheral blood, sampled 180 days after TCRalphabeta/CD19-depleted stem cell transplant. The source of these receptors is a male patient between 2 and 10 years old who had a stem cell transplant for chronic granulomatous disease, so the T cells may come from the graft donor.

This clonotype was found many times. The rearrangement joins TRBV5-4 to TRBJ2-7, with a weak D call TRBD1 (7 bases). Deletions cut 5 bases from V and 0 bases from J, with 27 bases between. The CDR3 length is 19 residues. In germline, CDR1 is SGHNT, CDR2 YYREEE (reference sequence). DNA of the CDR3: TGTGCCAGCAGTTTCCGGGACAGAAGTACGGGAGAACCCTCCTACGAGCAGTACTTC. As protein: CASSFRDRSTGEPSYEQYF.

This clonotype was recorded many times. The V gene is TRBV6-1, the J gene TRBJ1-2; D not certain. Trimming removed 9 bases at V and 8 bases at J, with 19 bases between. CDR1 MNHNS and CDR2 SASEGT come from the germline V gene. The CDR3 has 13 residues. For the CDR3, the DNA is TGTGCCAGTAGCAAGAGGCGGTCGGAGGGCTACACCTTC. Translation gives CASSKRRSEGYTF.

In its sample, this clonotype was seen many times. V gene TRBV3-1 combines with J gene TRBJ2-1; 8 bases are shared with TRBD2. V shed 0 bases and J 6 bases; nucleotides not matched to a gene: 10. CDR1 is LGHDT, CDR2 YNNKEL, per germline (reference sequence). There are 17 residues in the CDR3. The CDR3 bases are TGTGCCAGCAGCCAAGATGTCGACGGGAGGGTAGTCAATGAGCAGTTCTTC. Translating gives CASSQDVDGRVVNEQFF.

There are many counts of this clonotype. The V and J genes are TRBV7-6 and TRBJ2-3; D could derive from TRBD1 or TRBD2 (5 bases each). The CDR3 loop spans 16 amino acids. Germline loops: CDR1 SGHVS, CDR2 FNYEAQ. With 5 bases removed from V and 6 bases from J, the gap between germline ends came to 21 bases. The CDR3 protein is CASSPPGPGVGDTQYF. The CDR3 nucleotides read TGTGCCAGCAGCCCACCGGGGCCCGGGGTTGGGGATACGCAGTATTTT. Using reference TRBV7-6 and TRBJ2-3 for the parts outside the CDR3, the full variable domain is GAGVSQSPRYKVTKRGQDVALRCDPISGHVSLYWYRQALGQGPEFLTYFNYEAQQDKSGLPNDRFSAERPEGSISTLTIQRTEQRDSAMYRCASSPPGPGVGDTQYFGPGTRLTVL.

The V and J genes are TRBV25-1 and TRBJ1-5; weak D call: TRBD1 (5 bases). Germline lookup yields CDR1 MGHDK and CDR2 SYGVNS. Trimming shortened V by 3 bases and J by 6 bases, and 9 bases separated the two germline ends. The CDR3 contains 13 residues. CDR3 nucleotide sequence: TGTGCCAGCAGTGACAGGGAGGGTCAGCCCCAGCATTTT. As protein: CASSDREGQPQHF.

This clonotype was seen ten or more times. The rearrangement joins TRBV6-2 or TRBV6-3 to TRBJ2-2; D is undetermined. The CDR3 has 14 amino acids. Trimming took off 5 bases at V and 2 bases at J, with 9 bases between the two ends. The V gene's germline CDR1 is MNHEY and CDR2 SVGEGT. This CDR3 reads CASSKGLNTGELFF. As DNA, the CDR3 is TGTGCCAGCAGTAAAGGGTTAAACACCGGGGAGCTGTTTTTT.

The sample holds many counts of this clonotype. The chain combines TRBV20-1 with TRBJ2-1, with 10 bases fitting TRBD2. The CDR3 is 14 residues long. Germline V gene lookup returns CDR1 DFQATT and CDR2 SNEGSKA (reference sequence). V shed 6 bases, J shed 9 bases, and the junction held 11 bases outside the gene matches. The CDR3 region is CSAPGLAAYGEQFF. As DNA, the CDR3 is TGCAGTGCGCCCGGACTAGCGGCCTATGGTGAGCAGTTCTTC.

This chain connects TRBV4-2 to TRBJ2-1, with D unclear. The CDR3 has 18 amino acids. The V gene lost 10 bases and the J gene lost 0 bases, with 25 bases spanning the gap. CDR1 is LGHNA, CDR2 YNFKEQ, per germline. CDR3 sequence: CAMSPWPNPLLSYNEQFF. The CDR3 nucleotides read TGTGCCATGAGCCCATGGCCAAATCCGTTACTCTCCTACAATGAGCAGTTCTTC.

This clonotype was recorded many times. The chain carries TRBV7-6 and TRBJ2-5; possible D gene TRBD1, 5 bases. Trimming cost V 1 base and J 4 bases, with 16 bases left between them. The CDR3 covers 16 residues. Germline V gene sequence: CDR1 SGHVS, CDR2 FNYEAQ. In nucleotides, the CDR3 is TGTGCCAGCAGCTTAGGGGCAGGGTCCAAATTAGAGACCCAGTACTTC. As protein: CASSLGAGSKLETQYF.

This clonotype was seen repeatedly, ten times or more. CDR3 in amino acids: CASSKAYRATNEKLFF. The DNA of the CDR3 is TGTGCCAGCAGTAAAGCATACAGAGCAACTAATGAAAAACTGTTTTTT. The chain employs TRBV25-1 and TRBJ1-4; D gene ambiguous. This CDR3 contains 16 residues. The V end lost 5 bases, the J end lost 0 bases, and 13 bases lay between the germline ends. Per the germline V gene, CDR1 is MGHDK and CDR2 is SYGVNS.

This clonotype has a count of ten or more. This sequence joins TRBV3-1 and TRBJ2-3; possibly TRBD1 for D (6 bases). Germline assignment: CDR1 LGHDT and CDR2 YNNKEL (reference sequence). This CDR3 has 15 amino acids. Trimming shortened V by 4 bases and J by 6 bases, and 17 bases separated the two germline ends. CDR3 region: CASSPGQTWSDTQYF. The CDR3 DNA follows: TGTGCCAGCAGCCCTGGACAGACCTGGTCGGATACGCAGTATTTT.

This clonotype came up many times. The CDR3 is CASSPMGQGIAEAFF. The DNA for the CDR3 is TGTGCCAGCTCACCAATGGGACAGGGCATTGCTGAAGCTTTCTTT. The rearrangement links TRBV18 to TRBJ1-1; 9 nucleotides match TRBD1. The CDR3 extends over 15 amino acids. CDR1 KGHSH and CDR2 LQKENI come from the germline V gene. Unmatched junction bases numbered 7, after V lost 2 bases and J lost 6 bases. Drawing the rest from reference TRBV18 and TRBJ1-1, the complete variable domain is NAGVMQNPRHLVRRRGQEARLRCSPMKGHSHVYWYRQLPEEGLKFMVYLQKENIIDESGMPKERFSAEFPKEGPSILRIQQVVRGDSAAYFCASSPMGQGIAEAFFGQGTRLTVV.

This clonotype was seen many times. V usage is TRBV15 and J usage is TRBJ2-5; TRBD1 or TRBD2 may be the D gene (5 bases each). V was pared by 1 base and J by 1 base, with 13 bases between. The CDR3 has 16 residues. Germline values: CDR1 LNHNV, CDR2 YYDKDF (reference sequence). CDR3 in amino acids: CATSRGAGTAQETQYF. In DNA form, the CDR3 reads TGTGCCACCAGCAGAGGTGCAGGGACGGCCCAAGAGACCCAGTACTTC.

This clonotype came up many times. Here the CDR3 reads CSARSRGDYNEQFF. The CDR3 nucleotides are TGCAGTGCTAGGTCCAGGGGGGACTACAATGAGCAGTTCTTC. The V and J genes are TRBV20-1 and TRBJ2-1; TRBD1 is a possible D gene (7 bases). The germline gives CDR1 DFQATT, CDR2 SNEGSKA (reference sequence). V lost 3 bases and J lost 3, with 12 bases in between. This CDR3 region has 14 residues.

This clonotype has ten or more counts. The chain couples TRBV12-3 or TRBV12-4 to TRBJ2-5; D call uncertain. Trimming took 6 bases from V and 2 from J, leaving 13 bases between them. This CDR3 has 14 amino acids. CDR3 region: CASSREGLQETQYF. The CDR3 region has the DNA TGTGCCAGCAGCCGCGAAGGGCTTCAAGAGACCCAGTACTTC.

Ten or more counts support this clonotype. The rearrangement joins TRBV29-1 to TRBJ2-3; 10 bases agree with TRBD1. The CDR3 is 15 amino acids. CDR1 and CDR2 (germline): SQVTM, ANQGSEA. The trim removed 4 bases at V and 4 bases at J, leaving 8 bases unmatched. CDR3 bases: TGCAGCGTTGGTCCGGGACAGGGGTTGCCAGATACGCAGTATTTT. Translating gives CSVGPGQGLPDTQYF.

This clonotype was counted many times. The chain recombines TRBV20-1 with TRBJ1-5; possible D gene TRBD1, 5 bases. The CDR3 sequence is 15 residues long. Germline CDR1 is DFQATT and CDR2 is SNEGSKA (reference sequence). V lost 3 bases and J 4 bases, leaving 16 bases between the germline ends. Here the CDR3 reads CSASPAGSINQPQHF. In nucleotides, the CDR3 is TGCAGTGCTAGTCCCGCAGGGTCGATAAATCAGCCCCAGCATTTT.

This clonotype was seen a handful of times. The DNA is omitted, as the CDR3 cannot be located on it reliably, and the CDR3 follows TCRdb's listing. J is TRBJ1-4 and V is TRBV6-9; TRBD1, the table's D call, lacks a check against the DNA. The CDR3 extends over 21 residues, inclusive of both ends. Germline CDR1 is MNHGY and CDR2 is SVAAGI. Here the CDR3 reads CASSYLQRIWGPHQLMKNCFF.

This clonotype turned up a few times. The chain recombines TRBV7-2 with TRBJ2-7; D could derive from TRBD1 or TRBD2 (5 bases each). In germline, CDR1 is SGHTA, CDR2 FQGNSA. Trimming pared 2 bases from V and 3 bases from J, leaving 17 bases between. This CDR3 contains 16 residues. Here the CDR3 reads CASSLIGTIYSYEQYF. DNA of the CDR3: TGTGCCAGCAGCTTAATAGGGACGATTTACAGCTACGAGCAGTACTTC.

As regards this clonotype: This may arise from a read error, as a much more abundant clone is one base away. This rearrangement joins TRBV5-1 to TRBJ2-2, with D possibly matching TRBD1 (6 bases). This CDR3 region has 16 residues. Germline values: CDR1 SGHRS, CDR2 YFSETQ. Written as DNA, the CDR3 is TGCGCCAGCAGCCGTCCCGGGACAATCGACACCGAGGAGCTGTTTTTT. Its protein product is CASSRPGTIDTEELFF.